This TCR beta chain came from a study of cytomegalovirus exposure and HLA in healthy donors (dated by TCRdb to 2017 to 2019). As for the study more broadly: An earlier analysis of some 600 of the donors reported 276 Gb of sequence data and approximately 120 million unique TCR beta sequences obtained from approximately 180 million T cells. The study aimed to test whether cataloging public T cell receptors could reveal signatures of past pathogen exposure. Alongside the repertoire data, information on donor age, sex, ethnicity and CMV serostatus was compiled. A later analysis re-analyzed previously published TCR beta repertoires from roughly 630 donors and added high-resolution HLA genotyping to study TCR occurrence patterns. The genetic ancestry cluster associated with self-reported Caucasian donors included over 80% of the roughly 400 genotyped donors. Every repertoire in the discovery cohort had been generated on one and the same sequencing platform. Across about 370 genotyped donors of the cohort, an average of approximately 200,000 unique TCR beta nucleotide sequences per donor were sequenced, and 15% to 20% of those sequences were non-productive. Rather than drawing on any new phenotypic data, the later analysis identified candidate immune exposures from TCR beta sequences and the way those sequences occurred across donors. Both class I and class II loci were covered by HLA typing, at four-digit resolution. Along with the approximately 670-subject first cohort, a separate validation cohort of about 110 different subjects was used. An earlier analysis of roughly 580 of the donors used high-throughput TCR beta sequencing to judge whether each TCR beta V gene segment behaved as functional or pseudogenic. The T cell repertoires of 666 subjects were profiled by immunosequencing and related to cytomegalovirus serostatus. High-throughput TCR immunosequencing, statistical association of individual TCRs with disease status, and machine learning were combined to predict cytomegalovirus infection status. The number of donors typed differed by locus, with roughly 629-640 for A, B, C, DRB1 and DQB1, more than 500 for DQA1, about 610 for DPA1, and roughly 450 for DPB1. Because of strong linkage in the cohort, roughly five DR-DQ haplotypes were treated as single units for association and clustering. In a later genetic analysis, genome-wide SNP genotypes for about 55% of the roughly 700 donors were used, and that subset was treated as a discovery cohort. Roughly 300 gigabases of sequencing data and around 87 million unique TCR sequences were included in an early release covering about 620 HLA-typed donors.

Results and caveats for the whole study, not just this receptor: Most TCR sequences were observed very rarely across donors, whereas some public TCRs were present in many individuals. V-gene and J-gene trimming of TCR beta chains was associated with a missense DCLRE1C variant in a later genetic analysis, and the association was replicated in an independent cohort. A total of 150 or so TCR beta chains were listed by the study as associated with cytomegalovirus. Linkage disequilibrium might explain the correlated functional status among segregating V segments, but an unknown experimental factor could not be excluded. In a later analysis, some 18,000 TCR beta sequences were associated with specific HLA alleles at a false discovery rate of 0.05. In an earlier analysis of more than 450 of the donors, most TCR beta V segments were observed in productive rearrangements about 90% or about 30% of the time, broadly matching IMGT annotations. In a later analysis, TCR association rates were found to vary across HLA loci, with the most associated TCRs seen for DRB1 alleles and the fewest for HLA-C alleles. When HLA alleles, especially DR and DQ, strongly co-occurred, TCR associations were difficult to assign to individual alleles. The earlier analysis of almost 600 of the donors excluded some 15 rarely observed V segments, including chromosome 9 orphons, because counts were too low. The authors suggested that the approach could potentially be generalized to other disease states and immunological phenotypes. This cohort had only TCR beta chains sequenced, and the lack of alpha or paired-chain data limited which features could be detected. A further reported finding was that TCR beta sequences accurately predicted the HLA-A and HLA-B alleles for most subjects in the first cohort. In vitro tests confirmed that three of the cytomegalovirus-associated TCR beta chains recognize cytomegalovirus antigens. In both the original and validation cohorts, the classifier was reported to diagnose cytomegalovirus status with high specificity and sensitivity. Presence/absence analyses assumed roughly uniform sequencing depth across donors, an assumption that may not hold. Compared with equally common non-associated chains, HLA-associated TCR beta chains in a later analysis were more clonally expanded and had lower generation probabilities. A cluster of highly shared sequence variants was judged likely to represent a technical artifact of the sequencing pipeline. Compared with the approximately 600-donor mean, donors in an Asian-associated ancestry cluster had fewer N-insertions in productive TCRs, according to a later genetic analysis. In a later analysis, several top co-occurrence clusters were reported to appear linked to parvovirus B19, influenza, CMV and Epstein-Barr virus. Immune exposure information for the cohort was limited to CMV serostatus. Because HLA typing was unavailable for some donors at each locus, only the typed subset was used in association tests. Some IMGT-functional V segments, including TRBV6-2 and TRBV6-3, could not be distinguished by the 87-base-pair reads and were therefore excluded. According to a later analysis, most CMV-associated TCR beta chains appeared to be HLA-restricted, and the HLA associations seemed to be driven largely by CMV exposure.

The cohort consisted of 600 or so healthy bone marrow donors. At the time of sampling, every cohort member was nominally healthy, though immune exposures that went unrecorded were likely present. The donor tested CMV seropositive, placing the donor among the 250 to 300 seropositive members of the cohort. A peripheral blood sample was collected from each donor, and TCR beta sequencing was performed on peripheral blood mononuclear cells. The Qiagen DNeasy Blood Extraction Kit was used to extract genomic DNA from the blood cell samples. The germline V gene encodes CDR1 GTSNPN and CDR2 SVGIG (reference sequence). There are 15 amino acids in the CDR3, from cysteine to phenylalanine inclusive. Kept here is only the CDR3 DNA, which spans 45 bases and is read in frame from base 1. V is clipped by 1 base and J by 2 bases, and the sequence between their germline boundaries is 14 bases long. Libraries were prepared through the immunoSEQ multiplex PCR assay. For the multiplex PCR, a mixture combining 60 forward primers for TCR Vbeta segments and 13 reverse primers for TCR Jbeta segments was used. A multiplex PCR assay on genomic DNA amplified the CDR3 region of rearranged TCR beta genes. The amplified TCR beta libraries were sequenced on the Illumina HiSeq System as 87-base-pair reads. As for the original processing: A later analysis counted approximately 84 million unique TCR beta chains across the 550 to 700 repertoires, and some 11 million of these chains were shared by at least two donors. To remove PCR and sequencing errors, raw reads were error-corrected and collapsed into unique sequences using a nearest-neighbor algorithm that merged closely related sequences. CDR3 sequences were aligned to IMGT reference sequences to assign V, D and J gene segments. For a sequence to be retained, a match of at least six nucleotides was required to both a V gene segment and a J gene segment. Rearrangements were classified as productive when the CDR3 lacked stop codons and remained in frame with V and J, and all other rearrangements were classified as non-productive. CDR3 was defined according to IMGT convention as the region running from the second conserved V-encoded cysteine to the conserved J-encoded phenylalanine. In an earlier analysis of more than 550 of the donors, sequences lacking an unambiguous match to a single V gene segment were excluded. In an earlier analysis of 450 to 750 of the donors, a V segment was called functional when productive rearrangements were above 56.7%, and segregating when the standard deviation between donors exceeded 5%. To diagnose cytomegalovirus status from the catalog of TCR beta chain sequences, a statistical classification framework was built. V and J gene assignment, in a later analysis, came from comparing TCR nucleotide sequences with IMGT/GENE-DB human TR gene sequences. Using the TCRdist pipeline, a later analysis assigned CDR3 sequences along with most-parsimonious VDJ recombination scenarios. In a later analysis, each TCR beta chain was defined by its CDR3 amino acid sequence together with its V-gene family, and reads lacking a unique V-gene family were excluded. As a way to deal with suspected cross-contamination and a sequencing artifact, a later analysis dropped 450 to 600 nucleotide sequences that were highly shared and had low generation probability. In a later analysis, a clonal expansion index for each public chain was calculated from normalized within-repertoire ranks of inferred template counts. Generation probabilities in a later analysis came from a VDJ recombination model fitted to out-of-frame rearrangements, and those results were checked against IGoR. A later analysis scored TCR-TCR, TCR-HLA and TCR-CMV co-occurrence with hypergeometric tests, applying a repertoire-size bias correction to TCR pairs. A later analysis estimated false discovery rates by permuting HLA or CMV assignments 20 times. In a later analysis, co-occurring TCRs were grouped using DBSCAN, and TCRdist sequence similarity was added for clustering within HLA-allele-positive subsets. Repertoires with fewer than 30,000 or more than 120,000 public chains, plus five repertoires with anomalous nucleotide sharing, were excluded from co-occurrence clustering. TCRdb obtained this table from immuneACCESS and retained in-frame rearrangements with V and J assigned. These tables miss some clones; where compared with another copy, unresolved V genes account for less than half of the shortfall, and the remainder is unexplained. For V, J and clone size, that table is used; D and trimming come from the DNA. The sample table holds around 92,000 clones, of which under 85% were seen once. The top ten clones comprise 14% of the sample.

As to this clone: Its antigen remains unidentified. Per-base qualities were not stored, and no clone one base away is much larger.

The origin of this receptor is a woman in her sixties or seventies in good health and CMV-seropositive. Sequencing was carried out using PBMCs. This chain is built from TRBV30 and TRBJ1-2; a weak D assignment points to TRBD1 (5 bases agree). The CDR3 reads CAWSGRIKGNYGYTF. The DNA sequence is given as TGTGCCTGGAGTGGTCGGATAAAGGGGAACTATGGCTACACCTTC.